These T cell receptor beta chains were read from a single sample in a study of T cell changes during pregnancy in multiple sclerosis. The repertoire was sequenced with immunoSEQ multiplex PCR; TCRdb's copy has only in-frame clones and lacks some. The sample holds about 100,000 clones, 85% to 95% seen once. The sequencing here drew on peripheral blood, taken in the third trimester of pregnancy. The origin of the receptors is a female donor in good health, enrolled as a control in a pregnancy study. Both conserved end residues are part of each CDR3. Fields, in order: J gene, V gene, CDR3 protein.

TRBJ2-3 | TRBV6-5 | CASSYGVGLGGEEYF
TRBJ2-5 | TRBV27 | CASSTNSHLQGAEETQYF
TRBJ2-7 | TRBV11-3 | CASSLGPGGEYEQYF
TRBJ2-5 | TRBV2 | CASSDLARETQYF
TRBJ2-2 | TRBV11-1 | CASSFGGANTGELFF
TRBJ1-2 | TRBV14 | CASSPGTESGYTF
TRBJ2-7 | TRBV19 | CASTLTSGGAFYEQYF
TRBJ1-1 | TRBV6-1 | CATIYRELNTEAFF
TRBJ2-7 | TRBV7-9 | CASSSLQDEQYF
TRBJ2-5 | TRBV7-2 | CASSLASLGRFQETQYF
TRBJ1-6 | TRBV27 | CASSVLWDSVSSYNSPLHF
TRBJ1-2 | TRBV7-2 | CASSPRTGEGYTF
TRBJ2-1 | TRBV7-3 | CASSLRAGGIYNEQFF
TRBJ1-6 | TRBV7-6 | CASSLAPGQVYNSPLHF
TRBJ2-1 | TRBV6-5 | CASSRGRGPYNEQFF
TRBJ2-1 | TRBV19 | CASSPQRGTYNEQFF
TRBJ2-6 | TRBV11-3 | CASSLDSRVSGANVLTF
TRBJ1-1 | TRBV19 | CASRPGGNTEAFF
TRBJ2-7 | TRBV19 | CASSRTGEGSYEQYF
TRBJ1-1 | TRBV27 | CASSLRQGRYTEAFF